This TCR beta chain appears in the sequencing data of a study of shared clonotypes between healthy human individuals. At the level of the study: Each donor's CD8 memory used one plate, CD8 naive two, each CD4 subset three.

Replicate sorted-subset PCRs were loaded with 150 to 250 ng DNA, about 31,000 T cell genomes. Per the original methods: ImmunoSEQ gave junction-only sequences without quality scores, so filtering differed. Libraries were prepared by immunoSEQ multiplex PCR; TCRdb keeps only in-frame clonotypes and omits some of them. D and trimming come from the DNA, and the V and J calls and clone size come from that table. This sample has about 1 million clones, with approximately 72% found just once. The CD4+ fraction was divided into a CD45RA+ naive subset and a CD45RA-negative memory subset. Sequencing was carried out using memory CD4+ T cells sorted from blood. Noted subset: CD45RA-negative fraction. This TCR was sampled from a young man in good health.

The CDR3 region has the DNA TGCGCCAGCAGCTTGGCCTCGTCGGGAGTCGGCGGGGAGCTGTTTTTT. This encodes CASSLASSGVGGELFF. The chain links TRBV5-1 to TRBJ2-2; perhaps TRBD2 as D (6 bases). Germline V CDR1 and CDR2: SGHRS, YFSETQ. V dropped 0 bases and J dropped 7 bases, with 16 bases sitting between them. The CDR3 totals 16 residues.